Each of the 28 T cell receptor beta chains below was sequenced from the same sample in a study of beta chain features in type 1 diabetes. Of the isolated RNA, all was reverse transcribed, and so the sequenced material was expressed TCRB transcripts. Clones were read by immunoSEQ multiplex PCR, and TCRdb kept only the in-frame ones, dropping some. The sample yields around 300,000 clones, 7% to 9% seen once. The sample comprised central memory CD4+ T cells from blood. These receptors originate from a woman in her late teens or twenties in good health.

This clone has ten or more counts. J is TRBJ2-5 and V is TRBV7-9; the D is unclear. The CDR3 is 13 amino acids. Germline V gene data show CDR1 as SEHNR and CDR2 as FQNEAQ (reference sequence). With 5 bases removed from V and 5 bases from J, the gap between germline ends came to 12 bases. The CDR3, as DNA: TGTGCCAGCAGCAAACCCCCCCGGGAGACCCAGTACTTC. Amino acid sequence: CASSKPPRETQYF. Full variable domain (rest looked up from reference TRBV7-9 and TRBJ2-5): DTGVSQNPRHKITKRGQNVTFRCDPISEHNRLYWYRQTLGQGPEFLTYFQNEAQLEKSRLLSDRFSAERPKGSFSTLEIQRTEQGDSAMYLCASSKPPRETQYFGPGTRLLVL.

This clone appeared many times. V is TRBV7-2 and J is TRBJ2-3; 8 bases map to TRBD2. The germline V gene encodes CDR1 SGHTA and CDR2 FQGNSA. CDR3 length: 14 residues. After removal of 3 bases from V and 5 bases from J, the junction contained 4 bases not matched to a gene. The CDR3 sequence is CASSFSGSGDTQYF. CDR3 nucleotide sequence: TGTGCCAGCAGCTTCAGCGGGAGTGGAGATACGCAGTATTTT.

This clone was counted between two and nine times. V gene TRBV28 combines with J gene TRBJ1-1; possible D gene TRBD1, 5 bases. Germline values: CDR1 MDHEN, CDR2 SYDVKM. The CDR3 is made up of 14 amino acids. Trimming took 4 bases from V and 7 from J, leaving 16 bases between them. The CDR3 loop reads CASSSTPGRREAFF. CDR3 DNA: TGTGCCAGCAGTTCGACGCCGGGACGGCGTGAAGCTTTCTTT.

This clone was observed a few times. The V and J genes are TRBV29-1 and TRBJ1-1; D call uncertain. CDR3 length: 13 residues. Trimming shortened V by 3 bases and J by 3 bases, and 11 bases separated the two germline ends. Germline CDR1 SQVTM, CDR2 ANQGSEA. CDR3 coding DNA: TGCAGCGTTGACAGGCAGAGGGACACTGAAGCTTTCTTT. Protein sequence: CSVDRQRDTEAFF.

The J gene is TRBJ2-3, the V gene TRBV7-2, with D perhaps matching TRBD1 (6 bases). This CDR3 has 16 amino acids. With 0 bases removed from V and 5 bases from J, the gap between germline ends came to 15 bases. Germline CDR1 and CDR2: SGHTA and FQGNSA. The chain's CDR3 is CASSLAGQGFIDTQYF. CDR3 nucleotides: TGTGCCAGCAGCTTAGCGGGGCAGGGGTTCATAGATACGCAGTATTTT.

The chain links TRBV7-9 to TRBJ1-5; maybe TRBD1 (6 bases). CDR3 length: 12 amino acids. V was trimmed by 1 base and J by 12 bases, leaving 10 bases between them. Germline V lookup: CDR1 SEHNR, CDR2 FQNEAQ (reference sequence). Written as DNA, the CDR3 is TGTGCCAGCAGCTTAGATGTGGACAGCCAGCATTTT. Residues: CASSLDVDSQHF.

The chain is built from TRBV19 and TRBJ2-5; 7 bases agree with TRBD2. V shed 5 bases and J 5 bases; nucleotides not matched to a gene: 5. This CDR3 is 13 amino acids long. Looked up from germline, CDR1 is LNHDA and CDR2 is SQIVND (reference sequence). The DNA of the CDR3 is TGTGCCAGTAGTCAAATGCGGGGGGAGACCCAGTACTTC. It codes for CASSQMRGETQYF.

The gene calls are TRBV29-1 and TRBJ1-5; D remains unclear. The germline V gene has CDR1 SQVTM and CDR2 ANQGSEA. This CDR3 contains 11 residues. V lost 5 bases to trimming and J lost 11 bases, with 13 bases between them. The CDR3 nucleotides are TGCAGCGTTAGCTCAGGCGGAGCCCAGCATTTT. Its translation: CSVSSGGAQHF.

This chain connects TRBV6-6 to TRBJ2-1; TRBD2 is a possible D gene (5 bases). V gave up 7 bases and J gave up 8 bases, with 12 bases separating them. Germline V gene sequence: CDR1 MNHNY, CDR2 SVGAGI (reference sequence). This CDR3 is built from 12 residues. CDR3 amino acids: CASIRDGYEQFF. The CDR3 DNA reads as TGTGCCAGCATACGGGATGGGTATGAGCAGTTCTTC.

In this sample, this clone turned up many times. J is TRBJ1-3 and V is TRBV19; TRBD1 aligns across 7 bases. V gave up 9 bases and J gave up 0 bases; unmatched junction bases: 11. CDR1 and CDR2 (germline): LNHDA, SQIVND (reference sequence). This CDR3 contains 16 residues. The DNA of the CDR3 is TGTGCCAGCAGACGGGACAGCGGACCCTCTGGAAACACCATATATTTT. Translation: CASRRDSGPSGNTIYF.

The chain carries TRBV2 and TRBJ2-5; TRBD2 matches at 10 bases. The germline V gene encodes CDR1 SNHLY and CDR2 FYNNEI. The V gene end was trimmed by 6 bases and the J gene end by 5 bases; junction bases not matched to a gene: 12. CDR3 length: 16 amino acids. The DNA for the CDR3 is TGTGCCAGCAGAACACCCGATGGTAGCGGGGGGGAGACCCAGTACTTC. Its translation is CASRTPDGSGGETQYF.

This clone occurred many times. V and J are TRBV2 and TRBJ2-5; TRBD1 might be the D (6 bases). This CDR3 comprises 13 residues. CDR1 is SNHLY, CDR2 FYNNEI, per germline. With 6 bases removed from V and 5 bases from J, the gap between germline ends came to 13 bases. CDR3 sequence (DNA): TGTGCCAGCAGCTCACAGGGAACGGAGACCCAGTACTTC. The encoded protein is CASSSQGTETQYF.

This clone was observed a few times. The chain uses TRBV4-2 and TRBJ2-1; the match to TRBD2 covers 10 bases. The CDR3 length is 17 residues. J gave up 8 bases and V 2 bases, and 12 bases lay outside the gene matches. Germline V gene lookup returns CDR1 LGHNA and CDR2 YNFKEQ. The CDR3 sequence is CASSQTLAGAGSYEQFF. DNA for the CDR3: TGTGCCAGCAGCCAAACCCTAGCGGGAGCGGGCAGCTATGAGCAGTTCTTC.

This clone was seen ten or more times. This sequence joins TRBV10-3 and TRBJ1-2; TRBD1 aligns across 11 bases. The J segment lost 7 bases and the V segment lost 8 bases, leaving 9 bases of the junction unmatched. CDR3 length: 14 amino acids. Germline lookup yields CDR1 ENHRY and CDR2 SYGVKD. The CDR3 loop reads CAIGLDRGLGGYTF. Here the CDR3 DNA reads TGTGCCATCGGCCTGGACAGGGGGCTTGGTGGCTACACCTTC.

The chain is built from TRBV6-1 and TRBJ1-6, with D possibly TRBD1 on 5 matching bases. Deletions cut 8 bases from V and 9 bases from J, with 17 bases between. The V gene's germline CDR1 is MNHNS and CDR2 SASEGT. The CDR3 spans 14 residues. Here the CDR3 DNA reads TGTGCCAGCGCTCAGGACACCCACCCTTCACCCCTCCACTTT. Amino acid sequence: CASAQDTHPSPLHF.

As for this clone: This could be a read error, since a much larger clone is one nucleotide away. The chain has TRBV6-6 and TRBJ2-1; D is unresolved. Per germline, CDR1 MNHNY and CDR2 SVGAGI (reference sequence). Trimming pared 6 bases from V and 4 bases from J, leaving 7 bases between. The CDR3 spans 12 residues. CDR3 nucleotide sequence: TGTGCCAGCAGCTTAGGGTACAATGAGCAGTTCTTC. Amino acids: CASSLGYNEQFF.

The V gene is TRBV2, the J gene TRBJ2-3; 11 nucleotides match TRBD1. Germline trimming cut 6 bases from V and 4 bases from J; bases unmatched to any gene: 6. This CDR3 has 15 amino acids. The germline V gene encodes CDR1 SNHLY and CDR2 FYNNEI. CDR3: CASRSRTGGADTQYF. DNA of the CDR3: TGTGCCAGCAGGTCGAGGACAGGGGGCGCAGATACGCAGTATTTT. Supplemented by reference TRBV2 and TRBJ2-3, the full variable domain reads EPEVTQTPSHQVTQMGQEVILRCVPISNHLYFYWYRQILGQKVEFLVSFYNNEISEKSEIFDDQFSVERPDGSNFTLKIRSTKLEDSAMYFCASRSRTGGADTQYFGPGTRLTVL.

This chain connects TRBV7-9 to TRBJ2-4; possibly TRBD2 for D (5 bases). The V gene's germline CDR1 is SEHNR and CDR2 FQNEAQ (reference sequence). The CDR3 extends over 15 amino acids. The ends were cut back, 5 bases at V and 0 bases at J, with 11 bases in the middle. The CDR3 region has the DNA TGTGCCAGCAGCCAATCCGGGAAAGCCAAAAACATTCAGTACTTC. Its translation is CASSQSGKAKNIQYF. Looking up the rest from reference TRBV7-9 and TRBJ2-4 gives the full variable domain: DTGVSQNPRHKITKRGQNVTFRCDPISEHNRLYWYRQTLGQGPEFLTYFQNEAQLEKSRLLSDRFSAERPKGSFSTLEIQRTEQGDSAMYLCASSQSGKAKNIQYFGAGTRLSVL.

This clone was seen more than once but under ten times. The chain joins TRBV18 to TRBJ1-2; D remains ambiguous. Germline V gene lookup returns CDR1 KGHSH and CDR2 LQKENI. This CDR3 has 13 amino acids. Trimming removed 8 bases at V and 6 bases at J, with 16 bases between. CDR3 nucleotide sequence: TGTGCCAGCACAACCGGGGAGCGGAATGGCTACACCTTC. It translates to CASTTGERNGYTF.

DNA of the CDR3: TGTGCCAGCAGCTTATTAGGACAGCTCAATTTGCAGTACTTC. Encoded protein: CASSLLGQLNLQYF. The rearrangement links TRBV7-6 to TRBJ2-5, with a tentative D call TRBD1 (6 bases). Germline V gives CDR1 SGHVS, CDR2 FNYEAQ. Deletions cut 2 bases from V and 11 bases from J, with 18 bases between. This CDR3 contains 14 residues.

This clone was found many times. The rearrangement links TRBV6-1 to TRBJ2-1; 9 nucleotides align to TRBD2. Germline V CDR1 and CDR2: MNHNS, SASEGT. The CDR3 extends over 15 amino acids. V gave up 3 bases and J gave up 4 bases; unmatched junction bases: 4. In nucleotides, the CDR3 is TGTGCCAGCAGTGACGGCGGGAGGGCGTACAATGAGCAGTTCTTC. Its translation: CASSDGGRAYNEQFF.

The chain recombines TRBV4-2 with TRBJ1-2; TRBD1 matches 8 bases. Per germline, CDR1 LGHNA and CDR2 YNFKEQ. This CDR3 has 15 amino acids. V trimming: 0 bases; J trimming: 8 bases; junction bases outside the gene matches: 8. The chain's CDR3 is CASSQDGQGIPGYTF. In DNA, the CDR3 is TGTGCCAGCAGCCAAGATGGACAGGGTATACCGGGCTACACCTTC.

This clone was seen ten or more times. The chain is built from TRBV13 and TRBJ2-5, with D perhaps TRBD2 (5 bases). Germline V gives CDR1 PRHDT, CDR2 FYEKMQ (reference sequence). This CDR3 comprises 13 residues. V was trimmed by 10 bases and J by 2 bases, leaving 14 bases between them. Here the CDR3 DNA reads TGTGCCACCACACGGGGAGAACAAGAGACCCAGTACTTC. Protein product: CATTRGEQETQYF.

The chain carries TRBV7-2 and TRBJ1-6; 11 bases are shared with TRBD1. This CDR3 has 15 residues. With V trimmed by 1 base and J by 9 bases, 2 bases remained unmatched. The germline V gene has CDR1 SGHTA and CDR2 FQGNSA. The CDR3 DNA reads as TGTGCCAGCAGCTTAGGGGGGACAGGGGGTTCACCCCTCCACTTT. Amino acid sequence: CASSLGGTGGSPLHF.

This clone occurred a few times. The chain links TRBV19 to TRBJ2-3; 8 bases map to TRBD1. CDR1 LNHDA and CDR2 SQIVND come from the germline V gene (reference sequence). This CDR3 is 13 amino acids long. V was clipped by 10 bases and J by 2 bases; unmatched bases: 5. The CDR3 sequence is CAIRQGNTDTQYF. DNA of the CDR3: TGTGCCATCAGACAGGGGAACACAGATACGCAGTATTTT.

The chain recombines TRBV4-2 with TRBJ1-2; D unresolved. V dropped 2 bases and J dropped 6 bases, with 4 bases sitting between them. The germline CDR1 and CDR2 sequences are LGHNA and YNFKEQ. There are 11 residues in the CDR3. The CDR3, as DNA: TGTGCCAGCAGCCAACTTGATGGCTACACCTTC. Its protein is CASSQLDGYTF.

The CDR3 here is CATRLAGQETQYF. The CDR3 bases are TGTGCCACACGACTAGCGGGGCAAGAGACCCAGTACTTC. V gene TRBV5-6 combines with J gene TRBJ2-5, with 11 positions matching TRBD2. After removal of 9 bases from V and 2 bases from J, the junction contained 3 bases not matched to a gene. Germline assignment: CDR1 SGHDT and CDR2 YYEEEE. The CDR3 has 13 amino acids.

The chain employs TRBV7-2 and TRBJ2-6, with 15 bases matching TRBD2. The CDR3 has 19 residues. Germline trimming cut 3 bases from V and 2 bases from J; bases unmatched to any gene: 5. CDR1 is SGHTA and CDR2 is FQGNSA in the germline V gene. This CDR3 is CASSFGLAGGLPGANVLTF. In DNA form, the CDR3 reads TGTGCCAGCAGCTTCGGACTAGCGGGAGGGCTCCCTGGGGCCAACGTCCTGACTTTC.